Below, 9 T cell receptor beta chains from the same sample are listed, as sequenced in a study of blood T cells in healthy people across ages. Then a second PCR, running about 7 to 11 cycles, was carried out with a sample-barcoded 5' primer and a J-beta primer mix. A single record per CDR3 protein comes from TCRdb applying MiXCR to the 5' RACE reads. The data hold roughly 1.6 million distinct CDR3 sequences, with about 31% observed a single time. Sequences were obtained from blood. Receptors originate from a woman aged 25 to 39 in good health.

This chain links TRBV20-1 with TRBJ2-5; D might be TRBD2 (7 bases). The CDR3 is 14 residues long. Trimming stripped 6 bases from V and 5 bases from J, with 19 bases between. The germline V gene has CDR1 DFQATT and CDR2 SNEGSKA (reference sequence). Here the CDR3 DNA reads TGCAGTGCCGACCTTGGGGGGGCTGGGGAGACCCAGTACTTC. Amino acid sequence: CSADLGGAGETQYF.

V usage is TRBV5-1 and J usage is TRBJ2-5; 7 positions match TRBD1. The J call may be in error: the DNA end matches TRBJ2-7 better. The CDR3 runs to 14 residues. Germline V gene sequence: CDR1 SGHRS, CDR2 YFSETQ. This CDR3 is CASSLTGANNEQYF. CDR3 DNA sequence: TGCGCCAGCAGCTTAACAGGGGCCAATAACGAGCAGTACTTC.

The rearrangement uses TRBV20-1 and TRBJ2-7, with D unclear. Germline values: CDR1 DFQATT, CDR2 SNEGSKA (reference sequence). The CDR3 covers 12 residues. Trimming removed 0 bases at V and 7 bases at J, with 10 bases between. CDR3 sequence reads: CSAREAEWEQYF. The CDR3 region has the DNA TGCAGTGCTAGAGAGGCAGAGTGGGAGCAGTACTTC.

The CDR3 DNA reads as TGTGCCAGCAGTCCCCTACCGAGCGGGATTATCACAGATACGCAGTATTTT. Its translation: CASSPLPSGIITDTQYF. The chain couples TRBV28 to TRBJ2-3, with 7 bases fitting TRBD2. V lost 5 bases to trimming and J lost 2 bases; unmatched junction nucleotides: 13. CDR1 MDHEN and CDR2 SYDVKM come from the germline V gene. CDR3 length: 17 amino acids.

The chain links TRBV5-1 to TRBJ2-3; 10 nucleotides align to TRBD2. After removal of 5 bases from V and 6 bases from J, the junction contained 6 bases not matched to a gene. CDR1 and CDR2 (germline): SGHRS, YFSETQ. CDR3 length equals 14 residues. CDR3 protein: CASSLAGEVDTQYF. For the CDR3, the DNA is TGCGCCAGCAGTCTAGCGGGGGAAGTGGATACGCAGTATTTT.

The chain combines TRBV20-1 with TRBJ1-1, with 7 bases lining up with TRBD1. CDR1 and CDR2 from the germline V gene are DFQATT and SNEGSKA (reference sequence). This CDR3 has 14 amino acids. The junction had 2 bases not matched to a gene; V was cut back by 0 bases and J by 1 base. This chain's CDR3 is CSARDRQGNTEAFF. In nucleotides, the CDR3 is TGCAGTGCTAGAGATCGACAGGGGAACACTGAAGCTTTCTTT.

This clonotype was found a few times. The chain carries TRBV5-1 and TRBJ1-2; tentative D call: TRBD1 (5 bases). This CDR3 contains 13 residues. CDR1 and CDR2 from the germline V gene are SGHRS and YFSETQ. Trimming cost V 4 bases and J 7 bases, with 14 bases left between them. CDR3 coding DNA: TGCGCCAGCAGCGAGACAGTTGCTGGTGGCTACACCTTC. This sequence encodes CASSETVAGGYTF.

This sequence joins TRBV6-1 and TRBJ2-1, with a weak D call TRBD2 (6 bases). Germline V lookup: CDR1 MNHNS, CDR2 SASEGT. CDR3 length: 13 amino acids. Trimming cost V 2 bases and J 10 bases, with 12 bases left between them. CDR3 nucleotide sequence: TGTGCCAGCAGTGAAAGGCGGGAAAGCGAGCAGTTCTTC. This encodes CASSERRESEQFF.

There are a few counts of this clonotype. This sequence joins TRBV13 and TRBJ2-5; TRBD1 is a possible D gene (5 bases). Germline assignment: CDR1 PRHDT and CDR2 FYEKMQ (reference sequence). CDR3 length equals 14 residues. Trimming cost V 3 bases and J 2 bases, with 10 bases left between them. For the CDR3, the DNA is TGTGCCAGCAGCTTTCCGACAGATCAAGAGACCCAGTACTTC. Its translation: CASSFPTDQETQYF.